The 27 T cell receptor beta chains given below trace back to one sample, sequenced in a study of blood T cells in healthy people across ages. Next came a second PCR, run for about 7 to 12 cycles, which used a sample-barcoded 5' primer along with a J-beta primer mix. Via MiXCR, TCRdb re-called the 5' RACE reads, giving one row per CDR3 protein. Of around 1,700,000 distinct CDR3 sequences listed, under 30% are singletons. Sequenced material: blood. The receptor source for this set is a young woman in good health.

This clonotype showed up just a few times. The chain joins TRBV11-2 to TRBJ2-1; D is unclear. Per germline, CDR1 SGHAT and CDR2 FQNNGV. The CDR3 sequence is 13 residues long. The V and J ends lost 9 bases and 4 bases respectively, with 13 bases between them. This CDR3 reads CASSRIPYNEQFF. The CDR3 nucleotides read TGTGCCAGTAGTCGGATCCCTTACAATGAGCAGTTCTTC.

The rearrangement joins TRBV20-1 to TRBJ2-5; 10 nucleotides agree with TRBD2. Germline trimming cut 1 base from V and 3 bases from J; bases unmatched to any gene: 8. This CDR3 region has 16 residues. Germline-derived CDR1 and CDR2 are DFQATT and SNEGSKA (reference sequence). The CDR3 protein is CSARVASGGQEETQYF. Written as DNA, the CDR3 is TGCAGTGCTAGAGTGGCTAGCGGGGGCCAGGAAGAGACCCAGTACTTC.

The chain employs TRBV20-1 and TRBJ2-3, with TRBD2 identical over 10 bases. Germline V gene sequence: CDR1 DFQATT, CDR2 SNEGSKA (reference sequence). V lost 7 bases and J lost 8; bases outside the gene matches: 9. CDR3 length: 13 amino acids. The CDR3, as DNA: TGCAGTGTAGCGGGGGGTACCGGGGGTACGCAGTATTTT. Protein: CSVAGGTGGTQYF.

This clonotype was seen once. The chain employs TRBV12-3 or TRBV12-4 and TRBJ1-5, with D possibly matching TRBD1 (6 bases). The V and J ends lost 8 bases and 6 bases respectively, with 14 bases between them. This CDR3 has 13 residues. This CDR3 is CASRMSGVQPQHF. The CDR3 DNA reads TGTGCCAGCCGGATGTCAGGGGTTCAGCCCCAGCATTTT.

This clonotype was counted only a few times. The chain joins TRBV5-1 to TRBJ2-1, with TRBD2 matching over 8 bases. With V trimmed by 0 bases and J by 4 bases, 6 bases remained unmatched. This CDR3 is 16 amino acids long. Germline CDR1 reads SGHRS; CDR2 reads YFSETQ. The CDR3 DNA is TGCGCCAGCAGCTTGGAGTGGGCTAGCGGGTACAATGAGCAGTTCTTC. Translating it yields CASSLEWASGYNEQFF.

In this sample, this clonotype turned up a few times. V gene TRBV29-1 combines with J gene TRBJ2-7, with TRBD2 matching 8 bases. Germline-derived CDR1 and CDR2 are SQVTM and ANQGSEA. The V and J ends lost 8 bases and 5 bases, in that order; junction bases with no gene match: 8. There are 12 residues in the CDR3. Here the CDR3 reads CSHTGGRNEQYF. The CDR3 coding sequence is TGCAGCCACACGGGGGGGAGGAACGAGCAGTACTTC.

This clonotype was seen at least ten times. The chain combines TRBV4-3 with TRBJ2-7; unclear D gene. V gave up 1 base and J gave up 0 bases, with 13 bases separating them. Germline V gene lookup returns CDR1 LGHNA and CDR2 YSLEER. CDR3 size: 16 residues. In DNA form, the CDR3 reads TGCGCCAGCAGCCAAGTAGCCAACAGCCCCTCCTACGAGCAGTACTTC. Its translation is CASSQVANSPSYEQYF.

The genes are TRBV12-3 or TRBV12-4 and TRBJ2-7; 11 nucleotides agree with TRBD2. The J segment lost 7 bases and the V segment lost 6 bases, leaving 8 bases of the junction unmatched. This CDR3 comprises 14 residues. The chain's CDR3 is CASRFSGRDGEQYF. CDR3 nucleotide sequence: TGTGCCAGCAGGTTTAGCGGGAGGGACGGGGAGCAGTACTTC.

Ten or more counts support this clonotype. This chain connects TRBV7-2 to TRBJ2-7; D possibly corresponds to TRBD2 (6 bases). Germline V gene lookup returns CDR1 SGHTA and CDR2 FQGNSA. The CDR3 has 14 residues. V lost 3 bases and J lost 2, with 11 bases in between. CDR3 loop: CASSFRDSAYEQYF. The CDR3 DNA sequence: TGTGCCAGCAGCTTCCGGGACTCGGCCTACGAGCAGTACTTC.

V is TRBV5-5 and J is TRBJ2-5, with D possibly called TRBD1 or TRBD2 (5 bases each). CDR3 size: 14 residues. V shed 2 bases and J shed 11 bases, with 19 bases lying between them. Germline V gives CDR1 SGHKS, CDR2 YYEKEE (reference sequence). CDR3 protein: CASSFSGGEGEQYF. The CDR3 region has the DNA TGTGCCAGCAGCTTTAGTGGGGGAGAGGGTGAGCAGTACTTC. Supplemented by reference TRBV5-5 and TRBJ2-5, the full variable domain reads DAGVTQSPTHLIKTRGQQVTLRCSPISGHKSVSWYQQVLGQGPQFIFQYYEKEERGRGNFPDRFSARQFPNYSSELNVNALLLGDSALYLCASSFSGGEGEQYFGPGTRLLVL.

This clonotype was recorded many times. The chain has TRBV12-3 or TRBV12-4 and TRBJ2-4; tentative D call: TRBD1 (6 bases). Trimming removed 7 bases from V and 9 bases from J, with 19 bases in between. The length of the CDR3 is 14 residues. The CDR3 sequence: CASTLGGTRGIQYF. The CDR3, as DNA: TGTGCCAGCACCTTAGGGGGAACCCGTGGCATTCAGTACTTC.

The chain carries TRBV9 and TRBJ2-7; 10 bases match TRBD1. The CDR3 spans 15 residues. Germline values: CDR1 SGDLS, CDR2 YYNGEE. The V segment lost 4 bases and the J segment 0 bases; nucleotides outside the gene matches: 4. CDR3 in DNA: TGTGCCAGCAGCCGTGACAGGGGGCGCTCCTACGAGCAGTACTTC. Its translation: CASSRDRGRSYEQYF.

The genes are TRBV5-1 and TRBJ1-1; 8 bases are a match to TRBD1. Trimming cost V 0 bases and J 4 bases; bases outside gene matches: 5. Germline CDR1 is SGHRS and CDR2 is YFSETQ. The CDR3 extends over 15 amino acids. The CDR3 DNA reads as TGCGCCAGCAGCTTGGGACAGGGGATGAGCACTGAAGCTTTCTTT. Protein: CASSLGQGMSTEAFF.

Note on this clonotype: A much larger clone differs from this one at a single base, so this may be a read error. J is TRBJ2-5 and V is TRBV12-5; the D gene is possibly TRBD2 (6 bases). This CDR3 spans 12 amino acids. Per germline, CDR1 LGHNT and CDR2 FRNRAP. V was clipped by 4 bases and J by 11 bases, with 14 bases between them. This CDR3 is CASGYSGLKQYF. CDR3 sequence (DNA): TGTGCTAGTGGTTATAGCGGACTCAAGCAGTACTTC. Variable domain in full (rest from reference TRBV12-5 and TRBJ2-5): DARVTQTPRHKVTEMGQEVTMRCQPILGHNTVFWYRQTMMQGLELLAYFRNRAPLDDSGMPKDRFSAEMPDATLATLKIQPSEPRDSAVYFCASGYSGLKQYFGPGTRLLVL.

This clonotype was seen repeatedly, ten times or more. The V gene is TRBV20-1, the J gene TRBJ2-5; the D gene is possibly TRBD1 (5 bases). V lost 5 bases to trimming and J lost 2 bases, with 9 bases between them. Germline-derived CDR1 and CDR2 are DFQATT and SNEGSKA (reference sequence). This CDR3 contains 12 residues. CDR3 coding DNA: TGCAGTGCTTTTCGACAGCAAGAGACCCAGTACTTC. It is translated as CSAFRQQETQYF.

The chain is built from TRBV9 and TRBJ1-2, with D possibly being TRBD1 (5 bases). Germline V gene lookup returns CDR1 SGDLS and CDR2 YYNGEE. The CDR3 has 13 residues. The germline V and J ends were trimmed by 2 bases and 4 bases, with 9 bases remaining between them. In nucleotides, the CDR3 is TGTGCCAGCAGCGTTGGGGCCAGCTATGGCTACACCTTC. This encodes CASSVGASYGYTF.

As for this clonotype: Possible read error: a much larger clone is one base away. J is TRBJ2-7 and V is TRBV29-1; D gene uncertain. This CDR3 contains 11 residues. CDR1 is SQVTM and CDR2 is ANQGSEA in the germline V gene. V gave up 1 base and J gave up 3 bases, with 4 bases separating them. In DNA, the CDR3 is TGCAGCGTTGAAGGGGACTACGAGCAGTACTTC. It translates to CSVEGDYEQYF.

This clonotype was counted a single time. The V call is TRBV7-9, the J call TRBJ1-3; TRBD1 is a possible D gene (5 bases). V shed 5 bases and J shed 4 bases, with 15 bases lying between them. The CDR3 loop spans 15 amino acids. Germline values: CDR1 SEHNR, CDR2 FQNEAQ (reference sequence). The CDR3 sequence is CASSRDSLPGNTIYF. The CDR3 DNA reads TGTGCCAGCAGCAGAGACAGCCTTCCAGGAAACACCATATATTTT.

The gene calls are TRBV2 and TRBJ2-2; no firm D call. Germline V lookup: CDR1 SNHLY, CDR2 FYNNEI. The CDR3 length is 15 residues. V dropped 4 bases and J dropped 0 bases, with 9 bases sitting between them. DNA for the CDR3: TGTGCCAGCAGTGCAGTACACGCGAACACCGGGGAGCTGTTTTTT. Amino acids: CASSAVHANTGELFF.

V gene TRBV4-3 combines with J gene TRBJ2-1; TRBD2 aligns across 8 bases. V gave up 0 bases and J gave up 7 bases; unmatched junction bases: 11. The CDR3 is 17 residues long. Germline CDR1 and CDR2: LGHNA and YSLEER. The CDR3 is CASSQDTGSGIGNEQFF. CDR3 in DNA: TGCGCCAGCAGCCAAGATACGGGTAGCGGGATCGGTAATGAGCAGTTCTTC.

This clonotype was seen more than once but under ten times. One junction end disagrees with the germline gene, perhaps due to a read error. V and J are TRBV7-2 and TRBJ2-1, with D hard to call. CDR3 length: 16 residues. Germline assignment: CDR1 SGHTA and CDR2 FQGNSA. The CDR3 nucleotides are TGTGCCAACAGCTTAGTTGGCTCCACCAGAGGCAATGAGCAGTTCTTC. It translates to CANSLVGSTRGNEQFF.

This clonotype was seen a handful of times. The chain is built from TRBV18 and TRBJ2-5; 8 positions agree with TRBD1. This CDR3 contains 14 residues. CDR1 is KGHSH, CDR2 LQKENI, per germline. With V trimmed by 5 bases and J by 3 bases, 5 bases remained unmatched. CDR3 in amino acids: CASSGRQGKETQYF. The CDR3 DNA reads TGTGCCAGCTCAGGACGACAGGGGAAAGAGACCCAGTACTTC.

Note on this clonotype: The CDR3 carries no conserved terminal phenylalanine or tryptophan, so it likely arises from a read error. The rearrangement uses TRBV6-5 and TRBJ1-6, with D perhaps matching TRBD1 (5 bases). Trimming pared 0 bases from V and 7 bases from J, leaving 13 bases between. This CDR3 has 16 residues. CDR1 and CDR2 (germline): MNHEY, SVGAGI. CDR3 region: CASSYSGKRGNSPLHC. Here the CDR3 DNA reads TGTGCCAGCAGTTACTCGGGGAAGAGGGGAAATTCACCCCTCCACTGT.

The chain carries TRBV7-9 and TRBJ1-1; D call uncertain. This CDR3 comprises 13 residues. V lost 10 bases and J 0 bases, leaving 12 bases between the germline ends. Germline V gene data show CDR1 as SEHNR and CDR2 as FQNEAQ (reference sequence). Here the CDR3 reads CATSSTLNTEAFF. The DNA of the CDR3 is TGTGCCACCTCCAGCACTCTGAACACTGAAGCTTTCTTT.

This clonotype occurred many times. The chain carries TRBV29-1 and TRBJ1-4; D is perhaps TRBD1 (5 bases). This CDR3 spans 12 amino acids. CDR1 and CDR2 from the germline V gene are SQVTM and ANQGSEA. V was shortened by 7 bases and J by 8 bases, with 14 bases between the two germline ends. CDR3 DNA: TGCAGCGCGGGCCAGGGTCGCGAAAAACTGTTTTTT. This codes for CSAGQGREKLFF.

This clonotype came up a few times. This sequence joins TRBV12-3 or TRBV12-4 and TRBJ2-1, with 11 bases aligning to TRBD2. The V and J ends lost 3 bases and 8 bases, in that order; junction bases with no gene match: 6. CDR3 length equals 15 residues. For the CDR3, the DNA is TGTGCCAGCAGTTTCCTAGCGGGGGGATACGATGAGCAGTTCTTC. Translation gives CASSFLAGGYDEQFF.

This clonotype was counted a few times. At one boundary the junction diverges from the germline segment, which might be a read error. CDR3 DNA sequence: TGTGCCCGCAGTTTTGGGACCATCACAGATACGCAGTATTTT. Protein product: CARSFGTITDTQYF. The chain carries TRBV6-6 and TRBJ2-3; D assignment may be TRBD1 or TRBD2 (5 bases each). This CDR3 contains 14 residues. Per the germline V gene, CDR1 is MNHNY and CDR2 is SVGAGI (reference sequence).